Below, one TCR beta chain is given with its context. This clone was seen ten or more times. Its specific antigen is unknown. The CDR3 end is not reached by the read, which stops 3 residues before it; the germline J gene fills it in. This sample was included in a study of T cell clonality in common variable immunodeficiency (dated by TCRdb to about 2015). CVID samples and control samples contributed equivalent amounts of genomic DNA as sequencing input. For every sample, a 60 bp segment covering the rearranged TCRbeta CDR3 region was amplified and then sequenced. The immunoSEQ assay, a bias-corrected multiplex PCR combined with high-throughput sequencing, was used for TCRbeta amplification. The paper's data handling went like this. Each unique nucleotide sequence was treated as a clone and annotated with V, D and J genes, copy number and frequency. Sequences were labeled productive if in frame, and non-productive if out of frame or containing stop codons. As previously described, clonality was calculated on the basis of Shannon's entropy. Mean CDR3 Kyte-Doolittle hydropathy was derived from the predicted amino acid sequences of productive clones. Using the R hclust function, scaled V gene usage was clustered hierarchically with Manhattan distance and complete linkage. Clone sharing by CDR3 amino acid sequence was assessed by resampling 12 repertoires per group over 100 rounds. The repertoires were searched for approximately 70 published EBV-specific and 245 published CMV-specific TCRbeta sequences. After two CVID samples that produced fewer than 10,000 sequences were dropped from the analysis, 42 CVID repertoires remained. The table was pulled from immuneACCESS by TCRdb, which kept in-frame rearrangements only. Such tables lose some clones; where checked, under half of the loss comes from unresolved V genes, and the rest has no known cause. V and J calls and clone size are those listed in that table; D and trimming were worked out from the DNA. This sample includes about 35,000 clones, and none of them was observed just once. Clones ranked in the top ten supply about 9.9% of the sample.

For CDR1 and CDR2, the germline V gene (reference sequence) lists SEHNR and FQNEAQ. Counted from cysteine to phenylalanine, this CDR3 has 14 amino acids. The CDR3 was read in part: 33 bases, with the frame set at base 1. Results the study describes overall, beyond this receptor: Fewer TCRbeta clones were shared among CVID subjects than among healthy controls (p < 0.0001). Even though DNA input was the same, control samples had an average of about 90,000 unique sequences each, compared with roughly 34,000 in CVID samples. Increased TCRbeta clonality was found in CVID subjects compared with healthy controls (t-test p = 0.018), with the increase being most characteristic of about a third of subjects. Reportedly, TCRbeta sequences from CVID had fewer deletions and N-nucleotide insertions, and highly modified clones with 13 or more V deletions were absent from CVID. According to the authors, figuring out what caused the increased clonality in CVID would require sequencing the repertoires of T cell subpopulations. Correlations of repertoire features with clinical complications were constrained by heterogeneity among patients within the CVID cohort.

Most CVID patients and most healthy controls were of Caucasian heritage. From each donor, 5 to 8 ml of heparinized peripheral whole blood was collected. Genomic DNA from adults with common variable immune deficiency (CVID) and from healthy adult controls was used for sequencing of TCRbeta CDR3 repertoires. A total of some 22 healthy adult volunteers (around 12 female and ten or so male; age range about 20 to 70 years, mean age about 32) were included in the control group. Diluted blood was density-centrifuged over Hypaque 1077 or Ficoll-Paque to isolate peripheral blood mononuclear cells. Unsorted mononuclear cells served as the source of genomic DNA, which was extracted either by Qiagen column purification or by a centrifugation-based method.

This receptor was taken from a person aged 18-70 years in good health. Sequenced input: peripheral blood mononuclear cells. This chain joins TRBV7-9 to TRBJ1-2; TRBD1 lines up with 9 middle nucleotides. The CDR3 bases that were read are TGTGCCAGCAGCTCGGTGACAGGGGGAGTAGGC. Translated, this is CASSSVTGGVG. The CDR3 in full is CASSSVTGGVGYTF.